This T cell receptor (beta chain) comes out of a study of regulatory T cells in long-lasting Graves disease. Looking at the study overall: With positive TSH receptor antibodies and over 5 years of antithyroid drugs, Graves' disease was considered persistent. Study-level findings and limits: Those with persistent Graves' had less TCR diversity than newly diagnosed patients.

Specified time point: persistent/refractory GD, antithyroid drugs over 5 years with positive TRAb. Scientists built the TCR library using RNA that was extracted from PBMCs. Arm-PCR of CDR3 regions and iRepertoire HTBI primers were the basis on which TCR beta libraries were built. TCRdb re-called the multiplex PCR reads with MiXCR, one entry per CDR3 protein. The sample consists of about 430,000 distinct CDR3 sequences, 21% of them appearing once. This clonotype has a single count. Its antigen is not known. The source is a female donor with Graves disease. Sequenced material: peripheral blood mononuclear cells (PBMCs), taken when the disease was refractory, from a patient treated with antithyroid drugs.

CDR3 loop: CATSRDPDGYEQYF. The CDR3 region has the DNA TGTGCCACCAGCAGAGATCCGGACGGCTACGAGCAGTACTTC. The V gene is TRBV15, the J gene TRBJ2-7; D is undetermined. In germline, CDR1 is LNHNV, CDR2 YYDKDF (reference sequence). This CDR3 has 14 amino acids. V lost 0 bases and J lost 3, with 9 bases in between.